The clone carrying this TCR beta chain was counted a single time. Assay: immunoSEQ multiplex PCR; the TCRdb copy retains only in-frame clones and omits some. The sample shows 64,000 or so clones, just over 85% of them seen only once. These data are taken from a study of blood T cell repertoires in COVID-19. Background on the study: Samples representing acute and convalescent COVID-19 were sourced from the United States, Italy and Spain.

Trimming left V 4 bases short and J 3 bases short, with 15 bases between. Per germline, CDR1 SGHNT and CDR2 YYREEE (reference sequence). The CDR3 extends over 15 amino acids. Sequences were obtained from peripheral blood. The source is a man between 35 and 55 years old with acute or convalescent COVID-19. V is TRBV5-4 and J is TRBJ2-3, with a possible D match to TRBD2 (7 bases). The CDR3: CASSPKGGKTDTQYF. CDR3 DNA sequence: TGTGCCAGCAGCCCTAAGGGGGGGAAAACAGATACGCAGTATTTT.